These T cell receptor beta chains were read from a single sample in a study of CXCR3-negative and CXCR3-positive naive CD8 T cells. TCRdb reprocessed the 5' RACE reads, with one entry per CDR3 protein and no DNA. The data show tens of thousands of distinct CDR3 sequences, and the top ten clones hold more than 1.3%. The specimen was naive CXCR3- CD8+ T cells from blood. These receptors were collected from a human donor in good health. Some clones in this sample may be carry-over from other donors' samples. Both conserved end residues are part of each CDR3. Each record gives: V gene, J gene, CDR3 protein.

TRBV7-8,TRBJ2-2,CASSLDFSAGELFF
TRBV20-1,TRBJ2-3,CSARGPLERDTQYF
TRBV20-1,TRBJ2-5,CSAPSSGEYQETQYF
TRBV2,TRBJ1-4,CASGELWSNEKLFF
TRBV5-1,TRBJ2-3,CASSPGPAPTDTQYF
TRBV6-4,TRBJ2-2,CASSPGTVDTGELFF
TRBV5-1,TRBJ2-7,CASSLSRHEQYF
TRBV29-1,TRBJ2-1,CSVEAQTVYNEQFF
TRBV28,TRBJ2-7,CASSFEGGYEQYF
TRBV14,TRBJ2-3,CASSQVALVEDTQYF
TRBV27,TRBJ2-1,CASSLVGRQFF
TRBV18,TRBJ2-1,CASSPGQGHNEQFF
TRBV28,TRBJ2-2,CASSYQGANTGELFF
TRBV5-1,TRBJ2-5,CASSLGLAGEIETQYF
TRBV7-9,TRBJ2-3,CASSLLLGATDTQYF
TRBV13,TRBJ2-7,CASSQGHPGSYEQYF
TRBV28,TRBJ2-1,CASSARLAAYNEQFF
TRBV29-1,TRBJ2-2,CSVWGVTGELFF
TRBV2,TRBJ2-7,CASQGFHEQYF
TRBV5-6,TRBJ2-7,CASSLATSYEQYF
TRBV5-6,TRBJ2-3,CASSLGTGGRDTQYF
TRBV29-1,TRBJ1-1,CSVENGPEAFF
TRBV10-3,TRBJ2-7,CATRPASDVSYEQYF
TRBV7-9,TRBJ2-5,CASTKILAGDHQETQYF
TRBV13,TRBJ2-7,CASSFQGRAYEQYF
TRBV5-1,TRBJ2-7,CASSSGNEQYF
TRBV29-1,TRBJ1-2,CSVEEGQKKYGYTF
TRBV11-2,TRBJ2-5,CASSLGVQETQYF
TRBV15,TRBJ2-7,CATSRDQGWGAAYEQYF
TRBV29-1,TRBJ2-1,CSVEDNRYTGNEQFF
TRBV7-8,TRBJ2-3,CASNRESDTQYF